One and the same sample provided the 17 T cell receptor beta chains below, sequenced in a study of T-cell reconstitution after alpha-beta-depleted transplantation in children. A TCRbeta library incorporating unique molecular identifiers was prepared. TCRdb analysed the PCR reads with MiXCR anew, one entry per CDR3 protein. This table holds some 520,000 distinct CDR3 sequences, 32% found once. Sequencing was performed on PBMCs from the stem cell graft donor, taken from the stem cell graft. Receptors originate from a human donor who donated a stem cell graft to a child with aplastic anemia.

The chain employs TRBV12-3 or TRBV12-4 and TRBJ1-5; unclear D gene. The germline V and J ends were trimmed by 3 bases and 3 bases, with 6 bases remaining between them. The CDR3 totals 13 residues. CDR3 DNA: TGTGCCAGCAGTTTTCTTGCCAATCAGCCCCAGCATTTT. Its protein product is CASSFLANQPQHF.

This sequence joins TRBV7-8 and TRBJ1-1, with TRBD1 matching 9 bases. There are 12 residues in the CDR3. The germline gives CDR1 SGHVS, CDR2 FQNEAQ. Trimming at V came to 6 bases and at J to 11 bases, leaving 7 bases not matched to a gene. Here the CDR3 DNA reads TGTGCCAGCAGACTACCCGGACAGGGGGCTTTCTTT. It is translated as CASRLPGQGAFF.

The chain combines TRBV5-1 with TRBJ2-1; tentatively, D is TRBD2 (5 bases). The CDR3 is made up of 15 amino acids. Trimming took 2 bases from V and 5 from J, leaving 14 bases between them. Germline-derived CDR1 and CDR2 are SGHRS and YFSETQ. In DNA, the CDR3 is TGCGCCAGCAGCTTTGAGATGGCGGGTAACAATGAGCAGTTCTTC. Encoded protein: CASSFEMAGNNEQFF.

This clonotype has more than one count but fewer than ten. This chain links TRBV20-1 with TRBJ1-6; D remains ambiguous. The CDR3 length is 15 residues. The germline CDR1 and CDR2 sequences are DFQATT and SNEGSKA (reference sequence). V was cut by 3 bases and J by 2 bases, with 11 bases left in between. CDR3 residues: CSASRPGTYNSPLHF. The DNA of the CDR3 is TGCAGTGCTAGTCGCCCGGGGACCTATAATTCACCCCTCCACTTT.

The chain carries TRBV10-3 and TRBJ2-1; D is uncertain. Germline V gene data show CDR1 as ENHRY and CDR2 as SYGVKD. Trimming stripped 4 bases from V and 5 bases from J, with 12 bases between. CDR3 length: 14 amino acids. This chain's CDR3 is CAISGQVANNEQFF. The CDR3 DNA reads TGTGCCATCAGTGGCCAAGTTGCCAACAATGAGCAGTTCTTC.

The chain employs TRBV5-1 and TRBJ2-1, with 13 bases lining up with TRBD2. V was pared by 4 bases and J by 0 bases, with 10 bases of the junction left unmatched. Per germline, CDR1 SGHRS and CDR2 YFSETQ. The CDR3 covers 19 residues. CDR3 in amino acids: CASSVSGTSGASSYNEQFF. The CDR3 DNA reads as TGCGCCAGCAGCGTTTCCGGGACTAGCGGGGCGAGCTCCTACAATGAGCAGTTCTTC.

The genes are TRBV7-8 and TRBJ1-1; the match to TRBD1 covers 7 bases. The CDR3 loop spans 15 amino acids. The germline CDR1 and CDR2 sequences are SGHVS and FQNEAQ. With 3 bases clipped from V and 4 bases from J, the junction kept 8 bases outside the gene matches. CDR3 amino acids: CASSFRQGRGTEAFF. Here the CDR3 DNA reads TGTGCCAGCAGCTTCCGACAGGGCCGGGGCACTGAAGCTTTCTTT.

This chain uses TRBV12-3 or TRBV12-4 with TRBJ1-3, with 9 bases matching TRBD1. Trimming cost V 6 bases and J 2 bases; bases outside gene matches: 5. This CDR3 contains 15 residues. CDR3 bases: TGTGCCAGCAGCGGGACAGGGTTCACTGGAAACACCATATATTTT. It specifies CASSGTGFTGNTIYF.

The chain combines TRBV20-1 with TRBJ1-2; 7 bases are shared with TRBD1. This CDR3 is built from 12 residues. Germline CDR1 reads DFQATT; CDR2 reads SNEGSKA (reference sequence). V dropped 6 bases and J dropped 7; count of bases not matched to a gene: 8. The CDR3 coding sequence is TGCAGTGCACCGACAGGGATCGGTGGCTACACCTTC. It codes for CSAPTGIGGYTF.

The V call is TRBV30, the J call TRBJ1-5, with a tentative D call TRBD1 (6 bases). The V gene's germline CDR1 is GTSNPN and CDR2 SVGIG (reference sequence). V shed 1 base and J shed 1 base, with 17 bases lying between them. The CDR3 covers 17 residues. The CDR3 coding sequence is TGTGCCTGGAGTGGTAAGGGGGGAGGGGCCAGCAATCAGCCCCAGCATTTT. It codes for CAWSGKGGGASNQPQHF.

The genes are TRBV5-1 and TRBJ2-3, with 7 bases matching TRBD2. The CDR3 is 16 residues long. V was pared by 4 bases and J by 5 bases, with 13 bases of the junction left unmatched. Germline values: CDR1 SGHRS, CDR2 YFSETQ. This CDR3 is CASSIPSSGRGDTQYF. The CDR3 region has the DNA TGCGCCAGCAGCATACCATCTAGCGGCCGTGGAGATACGCAGTATTTT.

The chain is built from TRBV7-2 and TRBJ2-7; D unresolved. V shed 10 bases and J shed 4 bases, with 11 bases lying between them. Germline V gene sequence: CDR1 SGHTA, CDR2 FQGNSA. The CDR3 contains 11 residues. The CDR3 DNA follows: TGTGCCAATCGATGCGTTTACGAGCAGTACGTC. It translates to CANRCVYEQYV.

The chain joins TRBV28 to TRBJ2-1; no definite D call. CDR3 size: 11 residues. V lost 3 bases and J lost 13, with 10 bases in between. Germline-derived CDR1 and CDR2 are MDHEN and SYDVKM. Here the CDR3 reads CASSLHPRQFF. As DNA, the CDR3 is TGTGCCAGCAGTTTGCACCCCCGACAGTTCTTC.

The J gene is TRBJ2-1, the V gene TRBV12-3 or TRBV12-4; D not certain. Trimming cost V 3 bases and J 8 bases, with 11 bases left between them. The length of the CDR3 is 13 residues. CDR3 in DNA: TGTGCCAGCAGTTTGGATGGAAGGCATGAGCAGTTCTTC. Protein sequence: CASSLDGRHEQFF.

This clonotype appeared a few times. The chain is built from TRBV5-1 and TRBJ2-7, with 7 positions matching TRBD1. The CDR3 covers 14 residues. V was clipped by 4 bases and J by 2 bases; unmatched bases: 6. CDR1 and CDR2 (germline): SGHRS, YFSETQ. This CDR3 reads CASSIGQGAYEQYF. CDR3 coding DNA: TGCGCCAGCAGCATAGGGCAGGGGGCCTACGAGCAGTACTTC.

This clonotype has only a few counts. V is TRBV28 and J is TRBJ2-7, with D possibly being TRBD1 (6 bases). Germline V lookup: CDR1 MDHEN, CDR2 SYDVKM. This CDR3 contains 14 residues. The ends were cut back, 5 bases at V and 2 bases at J, with 13 bases in the middle. The CDR3 spells CASSALGTTYEQYF. The CDR3 DNA reads as TGTGCCAGCAGTGCCCTCGGGACAACCTACGAGCAGTACTTC.

The chain combines TRBV29-1 with TRBJ2-3; 9 positions agree with TRBD1. The CDR3 runs 13 residues. Losses at the gene ends were 6 bases for V and 6 bases for J; bases not matched to a gene: 7. Germline V gene data show CDR1 as SQVTM and CDR2 as ANQGSEA. This chain's CDR3 is CSVGQGLGDTQYF. The CDR3 DNA reads TGCAGCGTCGGACAGGGGCTCGGGGATACGCAGTATTTT.